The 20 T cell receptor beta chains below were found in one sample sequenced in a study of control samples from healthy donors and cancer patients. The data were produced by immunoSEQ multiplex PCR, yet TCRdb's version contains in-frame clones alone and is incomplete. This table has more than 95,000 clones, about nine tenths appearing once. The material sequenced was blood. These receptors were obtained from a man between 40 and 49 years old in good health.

CDR3 in DNA: TGTGCCAGTAGTCCGGACAGGGGGAAGAACACTGAAGCTTTCTTT. Its protein product is CASSPDRGKNTEAFF. This chain connects TRBV19 to TRBJ1-1; 10 bases line up with TRBD1. In germline, CDR1 is LNHDA, CDR2 SQIVND (reference sequence). CDR3 length: 15 residues. The ends lost 5 bases at V and 1 base at J; junction bases unmatched: 4. Supplemented by reference TRBV19 and TRBJ1-1, the full variable domain reads DGGITQSPKYLFRKEGQNVTLSCEQNLNHDAMYWYRQDPGQGLRLIYYSQIVNDFQKGDIAEGYSVSREKKESFPLTVTSAQKNPTAFYLCASSPDRGKNTEAFFGQGTRLTVV.

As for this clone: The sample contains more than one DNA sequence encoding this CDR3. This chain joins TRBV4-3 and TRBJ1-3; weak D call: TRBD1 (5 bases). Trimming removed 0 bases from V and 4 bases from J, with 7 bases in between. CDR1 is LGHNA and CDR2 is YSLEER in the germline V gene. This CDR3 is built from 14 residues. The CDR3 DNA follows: TGCGCCAGCAGCCAAGAGGCAGGGGGAAACACCATATATTTT. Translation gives CASSQEAGGNTIYF.

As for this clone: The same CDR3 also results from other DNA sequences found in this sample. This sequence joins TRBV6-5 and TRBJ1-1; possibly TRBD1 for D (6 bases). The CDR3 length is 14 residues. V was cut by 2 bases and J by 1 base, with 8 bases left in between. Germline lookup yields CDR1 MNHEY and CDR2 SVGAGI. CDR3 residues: CASSYRGENTEAFF. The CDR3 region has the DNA TGTGCCAGCAGTTACAGGGGGGAGAACACTGAAGCTTTCTTT.

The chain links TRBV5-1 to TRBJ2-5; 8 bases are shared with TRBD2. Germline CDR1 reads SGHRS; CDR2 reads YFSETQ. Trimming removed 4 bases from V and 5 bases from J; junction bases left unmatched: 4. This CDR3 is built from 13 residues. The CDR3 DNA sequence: TGCGCCAGCAGCGACCGGACTAGCGAGACCCAGTACTTC. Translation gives CASSDRTSETQYF.

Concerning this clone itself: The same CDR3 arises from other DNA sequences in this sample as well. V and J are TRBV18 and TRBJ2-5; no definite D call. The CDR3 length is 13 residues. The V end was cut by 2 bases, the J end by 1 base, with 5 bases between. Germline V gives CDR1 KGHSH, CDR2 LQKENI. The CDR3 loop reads CASSPGLQETQYF. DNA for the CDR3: TGTGCCAGCTCACCAGGGCTCCAAGAGACCCAGTACTTC.

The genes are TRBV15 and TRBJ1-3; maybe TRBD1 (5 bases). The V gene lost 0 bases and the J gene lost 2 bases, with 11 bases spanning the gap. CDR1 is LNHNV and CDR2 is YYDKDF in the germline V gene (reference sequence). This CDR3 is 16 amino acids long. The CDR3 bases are TGTGCCACCAGCAGAGAGGGGGGGTCTCCTGGAAACACCATATATTTT. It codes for CATSREGGSPGNTIYF.

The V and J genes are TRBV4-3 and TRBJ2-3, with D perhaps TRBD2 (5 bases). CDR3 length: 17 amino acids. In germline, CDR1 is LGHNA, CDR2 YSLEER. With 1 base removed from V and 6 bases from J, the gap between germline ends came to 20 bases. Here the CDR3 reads CASSQGSSGLLRDTQYF. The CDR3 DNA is TGCGCCAGCAGCCAAGGTTCCAGCGGCCTACTCAGGGATACGCAGTATTTT.

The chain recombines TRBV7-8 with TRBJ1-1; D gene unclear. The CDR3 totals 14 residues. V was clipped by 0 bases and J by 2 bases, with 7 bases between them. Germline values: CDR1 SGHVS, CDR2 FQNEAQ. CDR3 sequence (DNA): TGTGCCAGCAGCTTAGCCCACTTAAACACTGAAGCTTTCTTT. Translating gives CASSLAHLNTEAFF.

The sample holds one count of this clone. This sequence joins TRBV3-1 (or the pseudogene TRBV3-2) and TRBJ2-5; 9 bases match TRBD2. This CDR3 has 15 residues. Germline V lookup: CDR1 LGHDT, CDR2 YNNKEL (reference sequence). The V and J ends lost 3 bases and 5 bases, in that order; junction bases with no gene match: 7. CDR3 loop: CASSQAGTSFETQYF. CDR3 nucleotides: TGTGCCAGCAGCCAGGCCGGGACTAGCTTTGAGACCCAGTACTTC.

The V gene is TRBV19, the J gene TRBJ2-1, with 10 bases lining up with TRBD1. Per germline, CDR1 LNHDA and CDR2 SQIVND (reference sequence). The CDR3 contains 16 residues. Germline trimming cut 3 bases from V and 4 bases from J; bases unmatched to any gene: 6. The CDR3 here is CASSIPGQGGYNEQFF. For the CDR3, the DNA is TGTGCCAGTAGTATCCCCGGACAGGGGGGATACAATGAGCAGTTCTTC.

The DNA of the CDR3 is TGTGCCATCAGTGAATCGCAGGGGGCAGGGACCGGGGAGCTGTTTTTT. This sequence encodes CAISESQGAGTGELFF. The V and J genes are TRBV10-3 and TRBJ2-2; 8 bases are a match to TRBD1. The germline gives CDR1 ENHRY, CDR2 SYGVKD. J gave up 5 bases and V 3 bases, and 8 bases lay outside the gene matches. This CDR3 has 16 residues.

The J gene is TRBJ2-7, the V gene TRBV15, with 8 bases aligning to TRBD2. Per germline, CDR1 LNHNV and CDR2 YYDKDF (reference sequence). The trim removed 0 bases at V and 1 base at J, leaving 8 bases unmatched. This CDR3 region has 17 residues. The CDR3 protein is CATSRDLGLVGSYEQYF. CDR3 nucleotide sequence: TGTGCCACCAGCAGAGATCTGGGACTAGTTGGGTCCTACGAGCAGTACTTC.

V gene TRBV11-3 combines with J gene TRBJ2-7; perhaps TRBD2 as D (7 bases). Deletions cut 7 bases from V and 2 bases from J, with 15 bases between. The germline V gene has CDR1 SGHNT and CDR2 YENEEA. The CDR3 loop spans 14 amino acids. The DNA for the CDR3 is TGTGCCAGCATCGATCGGGGGGCCCCCTACGAGCAGTACTTC. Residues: CASIDRGAPYEQYF.

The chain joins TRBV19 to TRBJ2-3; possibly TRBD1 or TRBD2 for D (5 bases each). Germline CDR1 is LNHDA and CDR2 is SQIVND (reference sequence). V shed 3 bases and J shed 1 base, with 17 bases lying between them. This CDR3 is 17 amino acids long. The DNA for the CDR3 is TGTGCCAGTAGTATCCCCTGGGGACGAGGGCGCACAGATACGCAGTATTTT. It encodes CASSIPWGRGRTDTQYF.

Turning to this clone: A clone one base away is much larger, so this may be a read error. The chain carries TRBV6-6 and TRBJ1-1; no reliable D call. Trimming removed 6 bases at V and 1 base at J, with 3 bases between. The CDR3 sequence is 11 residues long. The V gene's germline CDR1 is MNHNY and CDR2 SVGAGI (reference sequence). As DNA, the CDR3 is TGTGCCAGCAGGGGGAACACTGAAGCTTTCTTT. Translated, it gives CASRGNTEAFF.

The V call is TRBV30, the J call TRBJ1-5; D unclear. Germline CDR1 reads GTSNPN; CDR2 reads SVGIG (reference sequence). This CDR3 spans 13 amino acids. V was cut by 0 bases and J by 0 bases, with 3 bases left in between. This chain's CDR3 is CAWSVHSNQPQHF. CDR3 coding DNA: TGTGCCTGGAGTGTACATAGCAATCAGCCCCAGCATTTT.

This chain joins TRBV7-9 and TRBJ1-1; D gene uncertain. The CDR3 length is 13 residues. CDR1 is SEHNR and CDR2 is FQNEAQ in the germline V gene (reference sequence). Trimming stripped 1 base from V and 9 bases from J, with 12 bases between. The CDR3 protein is CASSLEGRGKAFF. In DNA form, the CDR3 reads TGTGCCAGCAGCTTAGAGGGCAGAGGGAAAGCTTTCTTT.

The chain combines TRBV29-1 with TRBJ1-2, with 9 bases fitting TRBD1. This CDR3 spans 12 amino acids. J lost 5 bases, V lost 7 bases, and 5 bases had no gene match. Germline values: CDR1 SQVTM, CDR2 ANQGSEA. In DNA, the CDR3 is TGCAGCGCTACAGGGGGCTCTTATGGCTACACCTTC. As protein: CSATGGSYGYTF.

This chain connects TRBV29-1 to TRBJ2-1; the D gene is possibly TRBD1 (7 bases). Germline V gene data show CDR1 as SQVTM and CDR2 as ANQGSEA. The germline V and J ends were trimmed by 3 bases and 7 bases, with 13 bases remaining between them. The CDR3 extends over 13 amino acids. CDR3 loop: CSVDSQGGNEQFF. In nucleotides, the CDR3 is TGCAGCGTTGACAGCCAGGGGGGAAATGAGCAGTTCTTC.

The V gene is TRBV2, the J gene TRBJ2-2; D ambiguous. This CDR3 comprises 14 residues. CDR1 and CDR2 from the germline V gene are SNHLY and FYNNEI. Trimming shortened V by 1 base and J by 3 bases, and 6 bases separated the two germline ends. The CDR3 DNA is TGTGCCAGCAGTGAAGTACCTCACACCGGGGAGCTGTTTTTT. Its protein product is CASSEVPHTGELFF.